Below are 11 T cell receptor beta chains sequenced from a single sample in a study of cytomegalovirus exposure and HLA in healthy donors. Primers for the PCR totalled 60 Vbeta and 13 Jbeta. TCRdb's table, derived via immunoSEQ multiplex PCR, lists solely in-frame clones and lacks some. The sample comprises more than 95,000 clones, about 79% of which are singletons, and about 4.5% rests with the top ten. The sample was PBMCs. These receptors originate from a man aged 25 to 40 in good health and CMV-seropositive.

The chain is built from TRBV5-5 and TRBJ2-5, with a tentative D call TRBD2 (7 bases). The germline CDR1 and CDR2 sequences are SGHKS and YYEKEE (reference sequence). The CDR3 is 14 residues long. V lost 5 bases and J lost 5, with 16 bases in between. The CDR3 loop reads CASSSLGGRETQYF. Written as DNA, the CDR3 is TGTGCCAGCAGTTCATTGGGGGGGCGGGAGACCCAGTACTTC.

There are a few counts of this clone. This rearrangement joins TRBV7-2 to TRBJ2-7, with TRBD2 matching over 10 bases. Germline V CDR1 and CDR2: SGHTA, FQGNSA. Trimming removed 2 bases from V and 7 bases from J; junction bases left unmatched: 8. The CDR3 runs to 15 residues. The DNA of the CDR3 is TGTGCCAGCAGCTTAAGCGGGAGGGCCGACTGGGAGCAGTACTTC. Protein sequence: CASSLSGRADWEQYF.

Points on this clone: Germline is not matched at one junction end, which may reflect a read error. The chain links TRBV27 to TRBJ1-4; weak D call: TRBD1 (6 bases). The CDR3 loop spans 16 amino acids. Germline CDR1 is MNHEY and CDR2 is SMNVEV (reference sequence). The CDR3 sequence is CASSFRWTATNKKLFF. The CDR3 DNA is TGTGCCAGCAGTTTCCGTTGGACAGCAACTAATAAAAAACTGTTTTTT.

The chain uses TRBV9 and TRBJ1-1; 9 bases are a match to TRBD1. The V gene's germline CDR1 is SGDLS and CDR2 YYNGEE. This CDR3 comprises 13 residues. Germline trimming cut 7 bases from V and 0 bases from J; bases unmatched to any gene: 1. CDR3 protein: CASGQGMNTEAFF. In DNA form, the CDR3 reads TGTGCCAGCGGACAGGGGATGAACACTGAAGCTTTCTTT.

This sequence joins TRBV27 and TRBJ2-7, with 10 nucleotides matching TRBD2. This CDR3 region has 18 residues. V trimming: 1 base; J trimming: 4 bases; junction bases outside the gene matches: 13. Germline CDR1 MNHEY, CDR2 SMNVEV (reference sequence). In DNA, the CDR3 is TGTGCCAGCAGTTTATTACAAGCGGGAGGGCCTATGTGGTACGAGCAGTACTTC. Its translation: CASSLLQAGGPMWYEQYF.

The CDR3: CASSQGTGESGYTF. CDR3 sequence (DNA): TGTGCCAGCAGCCAAGGGACAGGGGAGAGTGGCTACACCTTC. V and J are TRBV4-2 and TRBJ1-2; TRBD1 matches 9 bases. The germline CDR1 and CDR2 sequences are LGHNA and YNFKEQ. The CDR3 contains 14 residues. J lost 7 bases, V lost 1 base, and 4 bases had no gene match.

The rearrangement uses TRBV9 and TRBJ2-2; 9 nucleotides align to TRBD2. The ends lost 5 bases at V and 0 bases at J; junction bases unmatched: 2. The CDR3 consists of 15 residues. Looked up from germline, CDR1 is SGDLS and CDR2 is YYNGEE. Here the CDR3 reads CASRPSGANTGELFF. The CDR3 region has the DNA TGTGCCAGCAGACCTAGCGGGGCGAACACCGGGGAGCTGTTTTTT.

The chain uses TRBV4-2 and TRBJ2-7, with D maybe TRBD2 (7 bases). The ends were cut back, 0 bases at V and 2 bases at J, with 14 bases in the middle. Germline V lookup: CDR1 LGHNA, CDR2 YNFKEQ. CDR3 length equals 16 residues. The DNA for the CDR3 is TGTGCCAGCAGCCAAGATGGGGGGGCGCACCCCTACGAGCAGTACTTC. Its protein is CASSQDGGAHPYEQYF.

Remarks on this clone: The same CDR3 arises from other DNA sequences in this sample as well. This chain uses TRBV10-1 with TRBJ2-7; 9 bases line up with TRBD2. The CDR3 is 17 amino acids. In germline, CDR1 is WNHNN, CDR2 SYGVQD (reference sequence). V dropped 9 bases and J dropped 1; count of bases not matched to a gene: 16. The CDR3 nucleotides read TGCGCCAGAAGGACGCGGGAGGGCGTAGGCGCTTCCTACGAGCAGTACTTC. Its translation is CARRTREGVGASYEQYF.

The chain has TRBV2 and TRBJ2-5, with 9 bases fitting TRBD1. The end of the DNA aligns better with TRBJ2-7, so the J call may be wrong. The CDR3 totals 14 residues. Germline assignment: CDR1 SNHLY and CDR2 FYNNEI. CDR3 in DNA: TGTGCCAGCAGTTACCGGGACAGGGATTTCGAGCAGTACTTC. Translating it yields CASSYRDRDFEQYF.

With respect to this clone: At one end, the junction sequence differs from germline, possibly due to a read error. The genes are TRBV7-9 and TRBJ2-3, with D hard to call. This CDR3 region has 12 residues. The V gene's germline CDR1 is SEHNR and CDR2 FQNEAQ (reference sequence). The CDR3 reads CSSSPLTDTQYF. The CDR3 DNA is TGTTCCAGCAGCCCCCTCACAGATACGCAGTATTTT. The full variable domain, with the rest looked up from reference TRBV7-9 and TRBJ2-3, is DTGVSQNPRHKITKRGQNVTFRCDPISEHNRLYWYRQTLGQGPEFLTYFQNEAQLEKSRLLSDRFSAERPKGSFSTLEIQRTEQGDSAMYLCSSSPLTDTQYFGPGTRLTVL.